Detailed here is one TCR beta chain. Antigen specificity is unknown. The study ran its PCR with 60 Vbeta and 13 Jbeta primers. Produced via immunoSEQ multiplex PCR; TCRdb's table is partial and in-frame only. Here the sample spans about 110,000 clones, roughly 70% being singletons. The record originates from a study of cytomegalovirus exposure and HLA in healthy donors. This CDR3 comprises 17 residues. V gave up 0 bases and J gave up 2 bases, with 16 bases separating them. Germline loops: CDR1 LGHNA, CDR2 YSLEER. Findings and caveats of the study: Based on reports, TCR beta sequences accurately predicted HLA-A and HLA-B alleles for most subjects. The sole available immune exposure information was CMV serostatus.

The TCR originated in a man aged 35 to 55 in good health and CMV-seronegative. The sequenced material came from PBMCs. The chain is built from TRBV4-3 and TRBJ1-2; the D gene is possibly TRBD1 (6 bases). The CDR3 DNA follows: TGCGCCAGCAGCCAAGATCTGTTACAGGGCTTAAACTATGGCTACACCTTC. Protein: CASSQDLLQGLNYGYTF.